Described below is a single T cell receptor beta chain sequence and its context. Its antigen is unidentified. V trimming: 5 bases; J trimming: 1 base; junction bases outside the gene matches: 2. The germline V gene encodes CDR1 SGHTA and CDR2 FQGTGA. This CDR3 spans 14 amino acids. Donors came from a validation cohort of some 130 subjects, distinct from the first 666-subject cohort. This sample is part of a study of cytomegalovirus exposure and HLA in healthy donors. Study summary: The 95 to 150 validation repertoires were produced on the same platform as the roughly 660 repertoires of the first cohort. This was reported in a later analysis. Points from the study as a whole: Three CMV-associated chains proved CMV antigen-specific in vitro.

Assay: immunoSEQ multiplex PCR; the TCRdb copy retains only in-frame clones and omits some. The sample holds some 150,000 clones, roughly 87% seen once. The receptor's source is a man aged 18-30 years in good health and CMV-seropositive. The sample taken for sequencing was PBMCs. The rearrangement joins TRBV7-3 to TRBJ2-3, with TRBD2 matching 8 bases. This chain's CDR3 is CASSTGGGTDTQYF. The CDR3 coding sequence is TGTGCCAGCAGCACCGGGGGGGGCACAGATACGCAGTATTTT.